The entry below gives a single TCR beta chain sequence along with its context. Its binding antigen is unknown. No per-base quality is available; no much larger clone lies one base away. Each collaborating institution followed its own protocols to collect whole blood in K2EDTA tubes. Collaborator samples were shipped for TCRbeta analysis as frozen whole blood, isolated PBMCs, or DNA extracted from either sample type. This entry is derived from a study of blood T cell repertoires in COVID-19 (dated by TCRdb to the early 2020s). Study-wide context: The collaborator samples originated in the United States, Italy and Spain and spanned the acute and convalescent phases of COVID-19. The material from the prospective study consisted of cDNA or gDNA derived from T cells, B-cell-depleted T cells, or PBMCs. Subjects who had been exposed to COVID-19, were actively infected with it, or had recovered from it provided the deeply sampled blood TCRbeta repertoires that made up the dataset. A freely available public database, intended as a resource for researchers studying the immune response to SARS-CoV-2, is where the repertoires were released. Samples were obtained from the ongoing ImmuneRACE study (first 160 participants) and from roughly 1,300 subjects provided by 6 global collaborators. Sample metadata almost always included a de-identified subject ID, COVID-19 status, age in years and sex. Where HLA class I and class II types were available, the types were taken from metadata supplied by the sample provider, not from assay-based typing.

The full study reports these points: The quantity of clinical and demographic metadata differed by source and by participant and was supplied without curation.

TCRbeta CDR3 regions were amplified from genomic DNA using the immunoSEQ Assay, a bias-controlled multiplex PCR. From the authors' description of their analysis: The number of nucleated cells in each sample was estimated by amplification of reference gene primers within the assay. To quantify the absolute abundance of each unique TCRbeta CDR3 rearrangement, sequence reads were collapsed and filtered. For each sample, productive Simpson clonality was calculated by taking the square root of Simpson's diversity index across productive rearrangements. As stored in TCRdb, this immuneACCESS dataset retains in-frame rearrangements with V and J assigned. A fraction of the clones does not appear; measured against another copy, unresolved V genes explain less than half of the discrepancy, and the remainder lacks a known reason. From that table come the V and J calls and clone size; the DNA was used to work out D and trimming. This sample lists about 130,000 clones; around 81% were detected once. The ten largest clones add up to less than 14% of the sample.

Inclusive of the bounding cysteine and phenylalanine, the CDR3 is 15 residues long. The sequence is cut down to CDR3 DNA, 45 bases in frame from base 1. In the germline V gene (reference sequence), CDR1 corresponds to SEHNR and CDR2 to FQNEAQ. V gives up 5 bases and J gives up 3 bases, and the segment between their germline ends measures 15 bases. The receptor comes from a human donor in a cohort sampled during active COVID-19. This chain is built from TRBV7-9 and TRBJ2-3; the D gene is perhaps TRBD2, on 6 matching bases. Sequencing used peripheral blood. The CDR3 sequence is CASSRLEGYTDTQYF. The DNA sequence is TGTGCCAGCAGCCGGCTGGAGGGGTATACAGATACGCAGTATTTT.